One and the same sample provided the 21 T cell receptor beta chains below, sequenced in a study of Graves' ophthalmopathy and Graves' hyperthyroidism. Scientists amplified the TCR beta CDR3 regions from RNA transcripts. In the first round, RT-PCR was carried out with HTBI primers, and a multiplex PCR formed the second round. Via MiXCR, TCRdb re-called the multiplex PCR reads, giving one row per CDR3 protein. The sample includes 600,000 to 700,000 distinct CDR3 sequences, about 40% of them seen just once. The material sequenced was peripheral blood. Receptor source: an adult man with Graves' ophthalmopathy.

On this clonotype: At one boundary the junction diverges from the germline segment, which might be a read error. The chain couples TRBV9 to TRBJ1-2, with D possibly TRBD1 on 5 matching bases. The CDR3 runs to 17 residues. The germline V gene encodes CDR1 SGDLS and CDR2 YYNGEE. The CDR3 DNA reads TGCGCCAGCAGCGGAGGTACTATCAGGGACGCTGAGTATGGCTACACCTTC. It encodes CASSGGTIRDAEYGYTF. The variable domain in full, completed from reference TRBV9 and TRBJ1-2, reads DSGVTQTPKHLITATGQRVTLRCSPRSGDLSVYWYQQSLDQGLQFLIQYYNGEERAKGNILERFSAQQFPDLHSELNLSSLELGDSALYFCASSGGTIRDAEYGYTFGSGTRLTVV.

CDR3 nucleotide sequence: TGTGCCAGCAGAAGGGGAGGGGGGCGATCTGAAGCTTTCTTT. Protein product: CASRRGGGRSEAFF. The rearrangement uses TRBV9 and TRBJ1-1; a possible D gene is TRBD1 (6 bases). The germline V gene encodes CDR1 SGDLS and CDR2 YYNGEE. Trimming removed 5 bases at V and 6 bases at J, with 17 bases between. This CDR3 region has 14 residues.

The V call is TRBV11-3, the J call TRBJ1-4, with D maybe TRBD1 (5 bases). The CDR3 sequence is 13 residues long. Per the germline V gene, CDR1 is SGHNT and CDR2 is YENEEA. The V gene lost 6 bases and the J gene lost 14 bases, with 19 bases spanning the gap. The CDR3 protein is CASRMQGIGRLFF. CDR3 coding DNA: TGTGCCAGCAGGATGCAGGGTATTGGACGTCTGTTTTTT.

This clonotype was observed a few times. J is TRBJ1-3 and V is TRBV12-5; D is possibly TRBD1 (6 bases). From germline, CDR1 is LGHNT and CDR2 FRNRAP. The CDR3 spans 16 residues. Trimming cost V 0 bases and J 7 bases, with 16 bases left between them. The CDR3 region has the DNA TGTGCTAGTGGTTTGGTACTCCCGGGGGCGCCGAACACCATATATTTT. Its protein product is CASGLVLPGAPNTIYF.

With regard to this clonotype: A read error may produce the germline difference seen at one junction end. The rearrangement uses TRBV2 and TRBJ2-5, with 7 bases matching TRBD1. CDR1 is SNHLY, CDR2 FYNNEI, per germline. The CDR3 is 14 residues long. DNA of the CDR3: TGTGCCAGCAGTGAAATGGCAGGGGGAGAGACCCAGGACTTC. Translated: CASSEMAGGETQDF.

The table lists this clonotype with a count of one. CDR3 residues: CASSQGPGQGSYEQYF. The CDR3 bases are TGTGCCAGCAGCCAGGGCCCCGGACAGGGCTCCTACGAGCAGTACTTC. V gene TRBV9 combines with J gene TRBJ2-7, with TRBD1 identical over 8 bases. The V segment lost 4 bases and the J segment 0 bases; nucleotides outside the gene matches: 9. This CDR3 is 16 amino acids long. Germline CDR1 and CDR2: SGDLS and YYNGEE. Complete variable domain (other parts from reference TRBV9 and TRBJ2-7): DSGVTQTPKHLITATGQRVTLRCSPRSGDLSVYWYQQSLDQGLQFLIQYYNGEERAKGNILERFSAQQFPDLHSELNLSSLELGDSALYFCASSQGPGQGSYEQYFGPGTRLTVT.

V is TRBV10-3 and J is TRBJ1-6; 10 nucleotides match TRBD1. V shed 4 bases and J 10 bases; nucleotides not matched to a gene: 7. The V gene's germline CDR1 is ENHRY and CDR2 SYGVKD. The CDR3 runs to 15 residues. The CDR3 protein is CAISGGGTGDSPLHF. The CDR3 DNA is TGTGCCATCAGTGGGGGGGGGACAGGGGACTCACCCCTCCACTTT.

This clonotype was detected many times. CDR3 nucleotide sequence: TGTGCCAGCAGCGAGGACAGGGCACTAAAAAAACTGTTTTTT. This gives the protein CASSEDRALKKLFF. This chain uses TRBV7-9 with TRBJ1-4; 8 bases align to TRBD1. Looked up from germline, CDR1 is SEHNR and CDR2 is FQNEAQ (reference sequence). V trimming: 5 bases; J trimming: 9 bases; junction bases outside the gene matches: 8. CDR3 length: 14 amino acids.

This chain links TRBV20-1 with TRBJ2-2; D could derive from TRBD1 or TRBD2 (6 bases each). Germline V CDR1 and CDR2: DFQATT, SNEGSKA (reference sequence). V lost 2 bases and J lost 6, with 19 bases in between. There are 16 residues in the CDR3. The CDR3 DNA reads as TGCAGTGCTAGAAAGGCCCAGGGGAGGCGATCCGGGGAGCTGTTTTTT. Its protein product is CSARKAQGRRSGELFF.

This sequence joins TRBV7-9 and TRBJ1-5; D possibly corresponds to TRBD1 (6 bases). Germline V gives CDR1 SEHNR, CDR2 FQNEAQ (reference sequence). This CDR3 comprises 12 residues. Between the trimmed V and J ends, which lost 1 base and 11 bases, there was a span of 9 bases. The CDR3 DNA follows: TGTGCCAGCAGCTTAGGCAGACAGGCCCAGCATTTT. This sequence encodes CASSLGRQAQHF.

This clonotype was found once. The chain is built from TRBV29-1 and TRBJ2-7, with TRBD1 matching 7 bases. Germline V gene lookup returns CDR1 SQVTM and CDR2 ANQGSEA. The CDR3 has 13 amino acids. The V and J ends lost 6 bases and 1 base, in that order; junction bases with no gene match: 6. CDR3 protein: CSVSRQGSYEQYF. In DNA form, the CDR3 reads TGCAGCGTCTCAAGACAGGGTTCCTACGAGCAGTACTTC.

The sample holds a few counts of this clonotype. The CDR3 loop reads CASSPPGQGEQYF. The CDR3 DNA follows: TGTGCCAGCTCACCCCCGGGACAGGGCGAGCAGTACTTC. The rearrangement links TRBV18 to TRBJ2-7; 9 bases are shared with TRBD1. J was trimmed by 6 bases and V by 3 bases; bases with no gene match: 3. The CDR3 runs to 13 residues. The V gene's germline CDR1 is KGHSH and CDR2 LQKENI. Based on the CDR3 plus reference TRBV18 and TRBJ2-7, the full variable domain is NAGVMQNPRHLVRRRGQEARLRCSPMKGHSHVYWYRQLPEEGLKFMVYLQKENIIDESGMPKERFSAEFPKEGPSILRIQQVVRGDSAAYFCASSPPGQGEQYFGPGTRLTVT.

At least ten counts were recorded for this clonotype. The chain combines TRBV7-2 with TRBJ2-7; D gene ambiguous. Germline CDR1 is SGHTA and CDR2 is FQGNSA. This CDR3 region has 14 residues. Trimming pared 1 base from V and 1 base from J, leaving 8 bases between. CDR3 sequence: CASSLEAGSYEQYF. For the CDR3, the DNA is TGTGCCAGCAGCTTAGAAGCAGGATCCTACGAGCAGTACTTC.

The rearrangement joins TRBV29-1 to TRBJ1-4, with 8 bases aligning to TRBD1. This CDR3 region has 11 residues. V dropped 6 bases and J dropped 6; count of bases not matched to a gene: 0. Germline values: CDR1 SQVTM, CDR2 ANQGSEA. This chain's CDR3 is CSVTGDEKLFF. The CDR3 DNA reads TGCAGCGTGACAGGGGATGAAAAACTGTTTTTT.

The chain links TRBV11-3 to TRBJ2-7; TRBD1 is a possible D gene (6 bases). The CDR3 sequence is 15 residues long. Germline assignment: CDR1 SGHNT and CDR2 YENEEA. V gave up 8 bases and J gave up 3 bases, with 20 bases separating them. The DNA of the CDR3 is TGTGCCAGCTCAAAATTTGAGGCCAGGGGCTACGAGCAGTACTTC. It is translated as CASSKFEARGYEQYF.

The chain has TRBV6-5 and TRBJ2-7; 8 bases map to TRBD1. Trimming took 5 bases from V and 4 from J; bases not matched to a gene: 10. Germline V lookup: CDR1 MNHEY, CDR2 SVGAGI. The CDR3 has 15 residues. The CDR3, as DNA: TGTGCCAGCAGTACCGGACAGGGTTTTATGTACGAGCAGTACTTC. Protein sequence: CASSTGQGFMYEQYF.

This clonotype has ten or more counts. V and J are TRBV7-2 and TRBJ2-7, with D possibly matching TRBD1 (5 bases). The CDR3 is 14 residues long. The germline V and J ends were trimmed by 5 bases and 3 bases, with 14 bases remaining between them. The germline V gene encodes CDR1 SGHTA and CDR2 FQGNSA. The CDR3 coding sequence is TGTGCCAGCAGCCCCTGGTCAGGGATCTACGAGCAGTACTTC. Protein sequence: CASSPWSGIYEQYF. Using reference TRBV7-2 and TRBJ2-7 for the parts outside the CDR3, the full variable domain is GAGVSQSPSNKVTEKGKDVELRCDPISGHTALYWYRQSLGQGLEFLIYFQGNSAPDKSGLPSDRFSAERTGGSVSTLTIQRTQQEDSAVYLCASSPWSGIYEQYFGPGTRLTVT.

The rearrangement uses TRBV7-9 and TRBJ2-2, with D tentatively TRBD1 (6 bases). Trimming stripped 5 bases from V and 2 bases from J, with 21 bases between. The CDR3 length is 18 residues. CDR1 SEHNR and CDR2 FQNEAQ come from the germline V gene (reference sequence). CDR3 nucleotide sequence: TGTGCCAGCAGCGACGGGAACATGACAGGAAAAAACACCGGGGAGCTGTTTTTT. Protein: CASSDGNMTGKNTGELFF.

About this clonotype: The junction departs from germline at one end; a sequencing error may be responsible. The chain has TRBV29-1 and TRBJ1-2; D not certain. Germline-derived CDR1 and CDR2 are SQVTM and ANQGSEA. The CDR3 runs 15 residues. The CDR3 region is CSVEGASTWNYGYTF. CDR3 DNA sequence: TGCAGCGTTGAAGGTGCCTCGACCTGGAACTACGGCTACACCTTC. The entire variable domain, with the rest obtained from reference TRBV29-1 and TRBJ1-2, is as follows: SAVISQKPSRDICQRGTSLTIQCQVDSQVTMMFWYRQQPGQSLTLIATANQGSEATYESGFVIDKFPISRPNLTFSTLTVSNMSPEDSSIYLCSVEGASTWNYGYTFGSGTRLTVV.

The chain carries TRBV7-2 and TRBJ2-6; a possible D gene is TRBD1 (6 bases). CDR3 length equals 18 residues. The germline V and J ends were trimmed by 5 bases and 2 bases, with 19 bases remaining between them. CDR1 is SGHTA and CDR2 is FQGNSA in the germline V gene. CDR3 in DNA: TGTGCCAGCAGCGGACGGAGGTTGGGGGCGGCTGGGGCCAACGTCCTGACTTTC. It yields the protein CASSGRRLGAAGANVLTF.

V and J are TRBV25-1 and TRBJ2-2; maybe TRBD1 (6 bases). Trimming left V 4 bases short and J 8 bases short, with 11 bases between. The CDR3 loop spans 13 amino acids. Germline V gene lookup returns CDR1 MGHDK and CDR2 SYGVNS. The CDR3 DNA reads TGTGCCAGCAGTGGAGCCGGGACAGGGGAGCTGTTTTTT. This sequence encodes CASSGAGTGELFF.